The 29 T cell receptor beta chains presented below share a single source sample, sequenced in a study of PD-L1 blockade in urothelial cancer. The data were produced by immunoSEQ multiplex PCR, yet TCRdb's version contains in-frame clones alone and is incomplete. This sample has 65,000 to 80,000 clones, with 80% to 90% found just once. Sequencing used PBMCs, obtained around atezolizumab (anti-PD-L1) treatment. The receptor source for this set is a man aged 65 to 85 with urothelial cancer.

The genes are TRBV9 and TRBJ2-1; 11 bases agree with TRBD1. Unmatched junction bases numbered 6, after V lost 0 bases and J lost 7 bases. Germline CDR1 reads SGDLS; CDR2 reads YYNGEE. The CDR3 loop spans 16 amino acids. The CDR3 loop is CASSVDGGQGVNEQFF. CDR3 nucleotides: TGTGCCAGCAGCGTAGATGGGGGACAGGGGGTTAATGAGCAGTTCTTC.

This clone was seen a few times. The chain has TRBV6-1 and TRBJ1-3; D unclear. Germline CDR1 MNHNS, CDR2 SASEGT. Trimming shortened V by 1 base and J by 3 bases, and 7 bases separated the two germline ends. This CDR3 is 14 amino acids long. The CDR3 loop is CASSEVQIGNTIYF. CDR3 nucleotides: TGTGCCAGCAGTGAAGTGCAGATTGGAAACACCATATATTTT.

The rearrangement uses TRBV29-1 and TRBJ2-1; D perhaps matches TRBD2 (6 bases). V was shortened by 4 bases and J by 7 bases, with 14 bases between the two germline ends. Germline V lookup: CDR1 SQVTM, CDR2 ANQGSEA. This CDR3 has 13 amino acids. This CDR3 reads CSVVGGISNEQFF. The CDR3 bases are TGCAGCGTTGTAGGCGGGATAAGTAATGAGCAGTTCTTC.

CDR3 region: CAREQGAREKLFF. The DNA of the CDR3 is TGTGCCAGGGAACAGGGGGCAAGGGAAAAACTGTTTTTT. V usage is TRBV21-1 and J usage is TRBJ1-4; the D call in the table, TRBD1, was not verified against the DNA. TRBV21-1 represents a pseudogene. The CDR3 is 13 residues long.

The chain employs TRBV7-6 and TRBJ2-3, with 8 bases that match TRBD2. After removal of 3 bases from V and 2 bases from J, the junction contained 7 bases not matched to a gene. The CDR3 is 16 amino acids. CDR1 SGHVS and CDR2 FNYEAQ come from the germline V gene. The CDR3, as DNA: TGTGCCAGCAGCTTGGGGCTAGCGGGCTACACAGATACGCAGTATTTT. Translation gives CASSLGLAGYTDTQYF.

This chain links TRBV6-6 with TRBJ2-7, with TRBD2 identical over 12 bases. Germline loops: CDR1 MNHNY, CDR2 SVGAGI (reference sequence). J lost 6 bases, V lost 4 bases, and 1 base had no gene match. This CDR3 is 13 amino acids long. DNA of the CDR3: TGTGCCAGCAGTTCGGGACTAGCGGGCGAGCAGTACTTC. Translated: CASSSGLAGEQYF.

The V and J genes are TRBV27 and TRBJ2-7; the match to TRBD1 covers 7 bases. Germline assignment: CDR1 MNHEY and CDR2 SMNVEV (reference sequence). The junction had 10 bases not matched to a gene; V was cut back by 3 bases and J by 2 bases. The CDR3 has 16 amino acids. The CDR3 DNA sequence: TGTGCCAGCAGTTTCCAACAGGGGAGCCCTACCTACGAGCAGTACTTC. Translated: CASSFQQGSPTYEQYF.

The chain combines TRBV6-5 with TRBJ2-3; D uncertain. Germline assignment: CDR1 MNHEY and CDR2 SVGAGI. V dropped 6 bases and J dropped 2 bases, with 3 bases sitting between them. CDR3 length equals 11 residues. This chain's CDR3 is CASSITDTQYF. CDR3 DNA sequence: TGTGCCAGCAGCATCACAGATACGCAGTATTTT.

The chain uses TRBV4-1 and TRBJ2-1; 8 bases align to TRBD2. With V trimmed by 4 bases and J by 5 bases, 13 bases remained unmatched. Germline assignment: CDR1 MGHRA and CDR2 YSYEKL. The CDR3 length is 17 residues. CDR3 sequence: CASSRRGHGAGDNEQFF. DNA for the CDR3: TGCGCCAGCAGCCGACGGGGCCACGGAGCGGGAGACAATGAGCAGTTCTTC.

This chain connects TRBV28 to TRBJ1-5, with TRBD1 matching over 8 bases. CDR1 and CDR2 (germline): MDHEN, SYDVKM. The CDR3 is 16 residues long. Germline trimming cut 8 bases from V and 0 bases from J; bases unmatched to any gene: 9. The CDR3 here is CASVQGGFYSNQPQHF. The CDR3 nucleotides are TGTGCCAGCGTACAGGGGGGATTCTATAGCAATCAGCCCCAGCATTTT.

This chain uses TRBV25-1 with TRBJ2-1; D is uncertain. Germline V gene lookup returns CDR1 MGHDK and CDR2 SYGVNS. This CDR3 comprises 11 residues. Trimming pared 7 bases from V and 3 bases from J, leaving 4 bases between. Here the CDR3 DNA reads TGTGCCAGCACTCTCTACAATGAGCAGTTCTTC. This sequence encodes CASTLYNEQFF.

J is TRBJ1-5 and V is TRBV5-8; D is unresolved. The length of the CDR3 is 16 residues. CDR1 is SGHTS, CDR2 YDEGEE, per germline. V was cut by 4 bases and J by 4 bases, with 18 bases left in between. The CDR3 is CASSRNSGIRNQPQHF. The CDR3 DNA is TGTGCCAGCAGCCGAAACTCAGGTATTAGAAATCAGCCCCAGCATTTT.

J is TRBJ2-1 and V is TRBV9; TRBD2 matches 8 bases. V lost 0 bases to trimming and J lost 15 bases; unmatched junction nucleotides: 11. The CDR3 contains 14 residues. Looked up from germline, CDR1 is SGDLS and CDR2 is YYNGEE. The CDR3 sequence is CASSVVDSGDPLFF. The CDR3 coding sequence is TGTGCCAGCAGCGTAGTGGATAGCGGGGACCCCCTGTTCTTC.

This clone appeared once. This chain connects TRBV9 to TRBJ2-1; 7 bases match TRBD2. Germline CDR1 reads SGDLS; CDR2 reads YYNGEE. V was clipped by 8 bases and J by 5 bases; unmatched bases: 10. The CDR3 consists of 14 residues. The CDR3 region is CASRGSGGHNEQFF. The CDR3 coding sequence is TGTGCCAGTAGGGGTTCGGGAGGCCACAATGAGCAGTTCTTC. Using reference TRBV9 and TRBJ2-1 for the parts outside the CDR3, the full variable domain is DSGVTQTPKHLITATGQRVTLRCSPRSGDLSVYWYQQSLDQGLQFLIQYYNGEERAKGNILERFSAQQFPDLHSELNLSSLELGDSALYFCASRGSGGHNEQFFGPGTRLTVL.

The gene calls are TRBV4-2 and TRBJ2-7, with a weak D call TRBD2 (6 bases). The CDR3 totals 15 residues. Germline lookup yields CDR1 LGHNA and CDR2 YNFKEQ. V shed 0 bases and J shed 5 bases, with 14 bases lying between them. Here the CDR3 reads CASSQEAGSTHEQYF. CDR3 DNA sequence: TGTGCCAGCAGCCAAGAGGCGGGGAGTACTCACGAGCAGTACTTC.

A few counts support this clone. The V gene is TRBV13, the J gene TRBJ1-2; the match to TRBD1 covers 7 bases. After removal of 5 bases from V and 7 bases from J, the junction contained 7 bases not matched to a gene. The length of the CDR3 is 13 residues. Germline-derived CDR1 and CDR2 are PRHDT and FYEKMQ (reference sequence). The DNA for the CDR3 is TGTGCCAGCAGCAAGGGACAGTTATTTGGCTACACCTTC. Protein sequence: CASSKGQLFGYTF.

The CDR3 DNA sequence: TGTGCCAGCTCACTCGGGACAGGGGGGGCCAATGAGCAGTTCTTC. Translated, it gives CASSLGTGGANEQFF. This chain connects TRBV18 to TRBJ2-1; 11 bases fit TRBD1. The V segment lost 4 bases and the J segment 6 bases; nucleotides outside the gene matches: 5. This CDR3 contains 15 residues. Per germline, CDR1 KGHSH and CDR2 LQKENI. Using reference TRBV18 and TRBJ2-1 for the parts outside the CDR3, the full variable domain is NAGVMQNPRHLVRRRGQEARLRCSPMKGHSHVYWYRQLPEEGLKFMVYLQKENIIDESGMPKERFSAEFPKEGPSILRIQQVVRGDSAAYFCASSLGTGGANEQFFGPGTRLTVL.

The chain uses TRBV19 and TRBJ2-7; 8 nucleotides agree with TRBD2. Looked up from germline, CDR1 is LNHDA and CDR2 is SQIVND (reference sequence). The CDR3 covers 13 residues. The V and J ends lost 5 bases and 3 bases, in that order; junction bases with no gene match: 3. The CDR3 loop reads CASSPGGGYEQYF. In DNA, the CDR3 is TGTGCCAGTAGTCCCGGGGGGGGCTACGAGCAGTACTTC.

The chain carries TRBV29-1 and TRBJ1-2; 7 bases map to TRBD1. Trimming cost V 7 bases and J 0 bases; bases outside gene matches: 5. Looked up from germline, CDR1 is SQVTM and CDR2 is ANQGSEA. CDR3 length: 13 residues. CDR3 loop: CSAWDRANYGYTF. CDR3 in DNA: TGCAGCGCTTGGGACAGAGCTAACTATGGCTACACCTTC.

V is TRBV5-6 and J is TRBJ1-1; TRBD1 agrees at 7 bases. The CDR3 runs to 14 residues. V dropped 4 bases and J dropped 5; count of bases not matched to a gene: 8. Germline CDR1 SGHDT, CDR2 YYEEEE. For the CDR3, the DNA is TGTGCCAGCAGCCCCGGGACAGAACCGACTGAAGCTTTCTTT. This translates into CASSPGTEPTEAFF. The full variable domain, in which reference TRBV5-6 and TRBJ1-1 provide the parts outside the CDR3, is DAGVTQSPTHLIKTRGQQVTLRCSPKSGHDTVSWYQQALGQGPQFIFQYYEEEERQRGNFPDRFSGHQFPNYSSELNVNALLLGDSALYLCASSPGTEPTEAFFGQGTRLTVV.

The chain joins TRBV7-9 to TRBJ2-1, with TRBD1 matching 10 bases. The CDR3 loop spans 16 amino acids. In germline, CDR1 is SEHNR, CDR2 FQNEAQ (reference sequence). V trimming: 4 bases; J trimming: 4 bases; junction bases outside the gene matches: 7. The CDR3 DNA sequence: TGTGCCAGCAGCTCGTCTCCGGGACAGGGGTACAATGAGCAGTTCTTC. Translated: CASSSSPGQGYNEQFF. Based on the CDR3 plus reference TRBV7-9 and TRBJ2-1, the full variable domain is DTGVSQNPRHKITKRGQNVTFRCDPISEHNRLYWYRQTLGQGPEFLTYFQNEAQLEKSRLLSDRFSAERPKGSFSTLEIQRTEQGDSAMYLCASSSSPGQGYNEQFFGPGTRLTVL.

This chain uses TRBV27 with TRBJ2-5; D may be TRBD1 (6 bases). In germline, CDR1 is MNHEY, CDR2 SMNVEV (reference sequence). The CDR3 is made up of 13 amino acids. Trimming left V 4 bases short and J 0 bases short, with 6 bases between. CDR3 bases: TGTGCCAGCAGTTGGACAGACCAAGAGACCCAGTACTTC. This gives the protein CASSWTDQETQYF.

The chain recombines TRBV30 with TRBJ2-3; 14 bases line up with TRBD2. Looked up from germline, CDR1 is GTSNPN and CDR2 is SVGIG (reference sequence). The CDR3 has 16 residues. The junction had 11 bases not matched to a gene; V was cut back by 3 bases and J by 9 bases. CDR3 bases: TGTGCCTGGAGCGGGAGGACTAGCGGGAGGCGAAACACGCAGTATTTT. It codes for CAWSGRTSGRRNTQYF.

About this clone itself: This sample also contains other DNA sequences that code for the same CDR3. V usage is TRBV28 and J usage is TRBJ2-1; D is ambiguous. Germline CDR1 is MDHEN and CDR2 is SYDVKM. The CDR3 is made up of 13 amino acids. V lost 7 bases, J lost 0 bases, and 7 bases lay in between. The CDR3 loop reads CASTPSSYNEQFF. The DNA of the CDR3 is TGTGCCAGCACCCCCAGCTCCTACAATGAGCAGTTCTTC.

The rearrangement uses TRBV29-1 and TRBJ2-7; 9 bases align to TRBD1. V dropped 6 bases and J dropped 6; count of bases not matched to a gene: 12. CDR3 size: 14 residues. The germline V gene encodes CDR1 SQVTM and CDR2 ANQGSEA. The CDR3 loop reads CSVEPGQGISEQYF. The DNA for the CDR3 is TGCAGCGTAGAACCGGGACAGGGAATTTCCGAGCAGTACTTC.

This clone was recorded only once. V usage is TRBV2 and J usage is TRBJ2-3, with 8 bases lining up with TRBD2. CDR1 SNHLY and CDR2 FYNNEI come from the germline V gene. The V gene end was trimmed by 4 bases and the J gene end by 3 bases; junction bases not matched to a gene: 9. The CDR3 is 16 residues long. CDR3 in amino acids: CASSVAGRGGTDTQYF. The CDR3 DNA follows: TGTGCCAGCAGTGTTGCCGGACGGGGGGGGACAGATACGCAGTATTTT.

The chain joins TRBV30 to TRBJ2-5; a possible D gene is TRBD1 (7 bases). The CDR3 contains 19 residues. Germline lookup yields CDR1 GTSNPN and CDR2 SVGIG (reference sequence). V dropped 0 bases and J dropped 6 bases, with 29 bases sitting between them. DNA for the CDR3: TGTGCCTGGAGTGTGCAGACAGGGAGGTCCGGAACCACAAGGCAGACCCAGTACTTC. Amino acids: CAWSVQTGRSGTTRQTQYF.

The DNA for the CDR3 is TGTGCCAGCAGACCTAGCGGGAGTAACACCGGGGAGCTGTTTTTT. This sequence encodes CASRPSGSNTGELFF. V gene TRBV7-9 combines with J gene TRBJ2-2; 10 bases line up with TRBD2. There are 15 residues in the CDR3. V was clipped by 6 bases and J by 2 bases; unmatched bases: 3. Germline CDR1 reads SEHNR; CDR2 reads FQNEAQ (reference sequence).

This chain uses TRBV19 with TRBJ2-1; 7 bases line up with TRBD1. This CDR3 has 18 residues. V shed 1 base, J shed 4 bases, and the junction held 13 bases outside the gene matches. CDR1 and CDR2 (germline): LNHDA, SQIVND (reference sequence). CDR3 nucleotide sequence: TGTGCCAGTAGTATAGCGGGCAGGGGGTTAATTGGTTACAATGAGCAGTTCTTC. The encoded protein is CASSIAGRGLIGYNEQFF.